A selection of T cell receptor beta chains follows, all from one sample in a study of OX40 agonist ivuxolimab in advanced cancers. The method was immunoSEQ multiplex PCR; TCRdb's version includes in-frame clones alone and lacks a portion of them. The sample holds just over 90,000 clones, about 92% seen once. The starting material was CD4+ or CD8+ T cells sorted from blood, obtained in a trial of the OX40 agonist ivuxolimab. These receptors came from an adult with an advanced solid tumor such as melanoma, head and neck, liver or kidney cancer. CDR3s include the opening cysteine and the closing phenylalanine or tryptophan. The D gene is left open where the match is weak. The size entry is marked missing in some rows and otherwise reads once, few, many or a size class.

j_call,v_call,clone_size,d_call,cdr3_aa
TRBJ2-2,TRBV5-1,.,TRBD2,CATTSVTGELFF
TRBJ2-7,TRBV5-1,once,TRBD2,CASSPTSGPYEQYF
TRBJ1-3,TRBV28,.,TRBD1,CASSLWLGQGRGGNTIYF
TRBJ1-5,TRBV5-6,.,.,CASSLGEQPQHF
TRBJ1-1,TRBV6-4,.,.,CASRAMNCEAFF
TRBJ1-2,TRBV9,once,.,CASSRGPYGYTF
TRBJ2-1,TRBV28,.,.,CASKSPSRGNEQFF
TRBJ2-1,TRBV30,.,.,CAWSPSTFDNEQFF
TRBJ2-5,TRBV27,.,.,CASSRGVQETQYF
TRBJ2-7,TRBV5-6,.,.,CASSPRTRYEQYF
TRBJ2-7,TRBV5-1,.,TRBD2,CASSLGGLDGVRRYEQYF
TRBJ2-2,TRBV27,.,.,CASSLSSYNGELFF
TRBJ1-2,TRBV9,once,TRBD1,CASSGTGEVDGYTF
TRBJ1-5,TRBV4-3,.,.,CASSQVGEGQPQHF
TRBJ2-7,TRBV6-5,.,TRBD1,CASSQTGTYEQYF
TRBJ2-7,TRBV11-2,.,.,CASSLGVQYEQYF
TRBJ2-1,TRBV2,.,.,CASSDPTVAYNEQFF
TRBJ1-5,TRBV9,.,TRBD1,CASGTGDQPQHF
TRBJ2-5,TRBV6-5,.,.,CASSYSPETQYF
TRBJ2-7,TRBV6-6,few,.,CASSETGSYEQYF